This TCR beta chain stems from a study of T cells after yellow fever vaccination. Overall study findings and caveats: A weaker secondary response peaked on day 5, the primary on day 15. Only a minor proportion of clonotypes was detected across both CD4 and CD8 compartments. The booster response re-showed most primary clones: around 95% CD4, around 90% CD8.

The V gene lost 0 bases and the J gene lost 4 bases, with 4 bases spanning the gap. Germline V gives CDR1 SEHNR, CDR2 FQNEAQ (reference sequence). This CDR3 contains 13 residues. For TCR, cDNA came from 5'RACE template switching, which added a universal primer site and UMIs. TCRdb reanalysed the 5' RACE reads using MiXCR and keeps one entry per CDR3 protein. The top ten clones hold approximately 1.1% of a sample with around 230,000 distinct CDR3 sequences, less than 7.5% of them seen once. This clonotype was found many times. Its specificity is unknown. This sequence joins TRBV7-9 and TRBJ2-1, with unresolved D. This TCR was recovered from a man in his thirties or forties who received the YFV17D yellow fever vaccine. Sequencing used CD4+ T cells sorted from PBMCs, obtained on the day of the yellow fever booster vaccination. Here the CDR3 DNA reads TGTGCCAGCAGCTTAGCAGTTTACAATGAGCAGTTCTTC. This translates into CASSLAVYNEQFF. The entire variable domain, with the rest obtained from reference TRBV7-9 and TRBJ2-1, is as follows: DTGVSQNPRHKITKRGQNVTFRCDPISEHNRLYWYRQTLGQGPEFLTYFQNEAQLEKSRLLSDRFSAERPKGSFSTLEIQRTEQGDSAMYLCASSLAVYNEQFFGPGTRLTVL.